The entry below gives a single T cell receptor (beta chain) sequence along with its context. This sample's time point: peripheral blood 6 weeks after treatment start. Patients in the study were battling locally advanced or metastatic urothelial carcinoma. Using immunoSEQ multiplex PCR, the repertoire was profiled, and TCRdb retains in-frame clones only, with some absent. The profile covers over 20,000 clones, with around 90% appearing a single time and 11% taken by the ten largest. The entry originates in a study of PD-L1 blockade in urothelial cancer. Overall study: Patients went on atezolizumab in 2014, receiving 1,200 mg intravenously every 3 weeks.

Germline CDR1 MDHEN, CDR2 SYDVKM. Trimming cost V 5 bases and J 3 bases; bases outside gene matches: 12. CDR3 length: 16 amino acids. The rearrangement links TRBV28 to TRBJ2-7, with TRBD2 matching over 8 bases. This material consisted of PBMCs, taken around atezolizumab (anti-PD-L1) treatment. This TCR was sampled from a woman aged 55-70 years with urothelial cancer. The CDR3 DNA follows: TGTGCCAGCAGTGCACCTACTAGCGGTCTCGACTACGAGCAGTACTTC. Residues: CASSAPTSGLDYEQYF.